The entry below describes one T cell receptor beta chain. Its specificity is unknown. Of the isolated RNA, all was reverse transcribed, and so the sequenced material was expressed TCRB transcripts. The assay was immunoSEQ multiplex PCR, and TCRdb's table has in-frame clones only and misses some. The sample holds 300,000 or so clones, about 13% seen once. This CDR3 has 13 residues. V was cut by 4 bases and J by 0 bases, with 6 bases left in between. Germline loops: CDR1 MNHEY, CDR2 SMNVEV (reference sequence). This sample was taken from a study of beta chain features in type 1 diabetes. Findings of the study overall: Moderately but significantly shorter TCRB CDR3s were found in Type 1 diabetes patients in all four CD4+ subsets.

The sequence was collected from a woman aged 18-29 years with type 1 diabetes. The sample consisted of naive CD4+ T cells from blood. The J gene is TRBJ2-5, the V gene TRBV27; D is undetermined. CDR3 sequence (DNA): TGTGCCAGCAGTTCCCCGTACCAAGAGACCCAGTACTTC. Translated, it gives CASSSPYQETQYF.